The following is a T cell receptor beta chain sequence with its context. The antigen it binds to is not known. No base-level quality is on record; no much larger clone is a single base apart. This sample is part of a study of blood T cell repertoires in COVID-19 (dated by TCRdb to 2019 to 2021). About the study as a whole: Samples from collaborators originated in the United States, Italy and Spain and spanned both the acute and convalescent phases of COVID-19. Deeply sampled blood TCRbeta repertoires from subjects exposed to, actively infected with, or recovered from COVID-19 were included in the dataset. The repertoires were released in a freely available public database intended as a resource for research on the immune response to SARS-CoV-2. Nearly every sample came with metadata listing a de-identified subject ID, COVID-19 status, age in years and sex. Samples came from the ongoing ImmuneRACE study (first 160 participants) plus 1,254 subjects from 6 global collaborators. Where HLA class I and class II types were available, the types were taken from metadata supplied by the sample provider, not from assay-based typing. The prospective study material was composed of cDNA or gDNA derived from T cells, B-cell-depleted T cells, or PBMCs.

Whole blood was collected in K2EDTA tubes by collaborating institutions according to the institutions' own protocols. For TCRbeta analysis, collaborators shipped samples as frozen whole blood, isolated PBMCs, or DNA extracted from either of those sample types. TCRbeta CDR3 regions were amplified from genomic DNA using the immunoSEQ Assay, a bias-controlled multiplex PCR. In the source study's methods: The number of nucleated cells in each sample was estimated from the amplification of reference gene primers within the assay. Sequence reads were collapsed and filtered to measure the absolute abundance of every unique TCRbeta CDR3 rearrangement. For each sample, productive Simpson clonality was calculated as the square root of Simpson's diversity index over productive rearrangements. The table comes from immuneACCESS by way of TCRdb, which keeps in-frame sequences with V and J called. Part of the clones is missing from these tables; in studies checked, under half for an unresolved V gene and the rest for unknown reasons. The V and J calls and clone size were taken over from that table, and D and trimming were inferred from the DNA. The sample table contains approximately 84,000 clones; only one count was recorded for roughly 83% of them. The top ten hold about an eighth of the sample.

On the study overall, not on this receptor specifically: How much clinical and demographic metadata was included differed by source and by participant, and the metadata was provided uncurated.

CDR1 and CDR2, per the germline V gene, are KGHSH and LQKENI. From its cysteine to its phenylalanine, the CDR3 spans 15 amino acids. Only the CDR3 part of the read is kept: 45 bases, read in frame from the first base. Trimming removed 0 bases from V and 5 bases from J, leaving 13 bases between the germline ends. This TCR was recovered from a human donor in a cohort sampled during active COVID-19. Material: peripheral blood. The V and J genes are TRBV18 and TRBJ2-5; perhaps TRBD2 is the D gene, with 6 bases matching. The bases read TGTGCCAGCTCACCACCCCAGGGACTGGAGGAGACCCAGTACTTC. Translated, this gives CASSPPQGLEETQYF.